Following are 12 T cell receptor beta chains from one sample sequenced in a study of CD8 T cells in ankylosing spondylitis. Via MiXCR, TCRdb re-called the 5' RACE reads, giving one row per CDR3 protein. Seen here are 150,000 to 250,000 distinct CDR3 sequences, 10% to 15% observed once, and the top ten hold more than 15%. The sequencing sample was made of blood, either unsorted or a sorted T cell fraction (not recorded which). The receptors originated from a male donor with ankylosing spondylitis or in good health (not recorded which).

This chain joins TRBV19 and TRBJ2-2; no definite D call. This CDR3 comprises 13 residues. Germline CDR1 reads LNHDA; CDR2 reads SQIVND (reference sequence). V shed 7 bases and J shed 5 bases, with 11 bases lying between them. Here the CDR3 DNA reads TGTGCCAGTACCCAAGTAGCAACCGGGGAGCTGTTTTTT. Translation gives CASTQVATGELFF.

The chain employs TRBV27 and TRBJ2-1, with TRBD1 matching 8 bases. Trimming at V came to 6 bases and at J to 8 bases, leaving 12 bases not matched to a gene. The CDR3 has 15 residues. Germline assignment: CDR1 MNHEY and CDR2 SMNVEV (reference sequence). Written as DNA, the CDR3 is TGTGCCAGCAGCCTTAACCCCGGACAGGGCGATGAGCAGTTCTTC. It encodes CASSLNPGQGDEQFF.

This clonotype was counted a few times. The chain is built from TRBV11-2 and TRBJ2-6; 8 nucleotides match TRBD1. V shed 3 bases, J shed 1 base, and the junction held 14 bases outside the gene matches. This CDR3 has 20 residues. Germline CDR1 reads SGHAT; CDR2 reads FQNNGV. The CDR3 loop reads CASSLSSGTGRFSGANVLTF. CDR3 in DNA: TGTGCCAGCAGCTTGAGTTCCGGGACAGGAAGGTTTTCTGGGGCCAACGTCCTGACTTTC.

The chain links TRBV20-1 to TRBJ2-2; the match to TRBD1 covers 7 bases. This CDR3 comprises 15 residues. Germline CDR1 and CDR2: DFQATT and SNEGSKA (reference sequence). The V segment lost 6 bases and the J segment 7 bases; nucleotides outside the gene matches: 14. CDR3 region: CSALPTGSSSGELFF. In nucleotides, the CDR3 is TGCAGTGCCCTTCCGACAGGGTCGTCGAGCGGGGAGCTGTTTTTT.

This clonotype has only a few counts. This chain joins TRBV13 and TRBJ2-1; D might be TRBD2 (6 bases). This CDR3 has 16 amino acids. Per the germline V gene, CDR1 is PRHDT and CDR2 is FYEKMQ (reference sequence). Trimming took off 3 bases at V and 12 bases at J, with 24 bases between the two ends. CDR3 DNA: TGTGCCAGCAGCTTCGAGGCTTCGGCTAGCGCCGGGGGGCAGTTCTTC. It specifies CASSFEASASAGGQFF.

This clonotype was counted only a few times. The chain has TRBV4-1 and TRBJ2-7; D is possibly TRBD1 (5 bases). The CDR3 is 14 amino acids. CDR1 is MGHRA and CDR2 is YSYEKL in the germline V gene. V was clipped by 3 bases and J by 3 bases, with 12 bases between them. Written as DNA, the CDR3 is TGCGCCAGCAGCCAGCTTGCAGGGAACTACGAGCAGTACTTC. Translating it yields CASSQLAGNYEQYF.

This clonotype has a handful of counts. CDR3 nucleotide sequence: TGTGCCAGCAGCATACACAGGGGGCTCCAAGAGACCCAGTACTTC. Protein sequence: CASSIHRGLQETQYF. The genes are TRBV6-1 and TRBJ2-5; 9 bases line up with TRBD1. Per germline, CDR1 MNHNS and CDR2 SASEGT. The V segment lost 6 bases and the J segment 1 base; nucleotides outside the gene matches: 6. The CDR3 is made up of 15 amino acids.

The chain recombines TRBV5-1 with TRBJ2-1; 11 nucleotides line up with TRBD1. Trimming cost V 4 bases and J 10 bases; bases outside gene matches: 10. In germline, CDR1 is SGHRS, CDR2 YFSETQ. The CDR3 loop spans 15 amino acids. The CDR3: CASSTGQGAEVEQFF. The CDR3 DNA reads as TGCGCCAGCAGCACCGGACAGGGGGCTGAGGTAGAGCAGTTCTTC.

This clonotype was counted at least ten times. This chain connects TRBV4-1 to TRBJ2-3, with D possibly TRBD2 on 6 matching bases. V lost 6 bases and J 5 bases, leaving 15 bases between the germline ends. CDR1 and CDR2 (germline): MGHRA, YSYEKL. The CDR3 loop spans 14 amino acids. The DNA of the CDR3 is TGCGCCAGCAGGCGGGGTAGCTGGGAAGATACGCAGTATTTT. This codes for CASRRGSWEDTQYF.

This clonotype was recorded at least ten times. The chain couples TRBV11-1 to TRBJ2-3; 8 positions match TRBD1. The CDR3 has 18 amino acids. Germline CDR1 reads SGHAT; CDR2 reads FQDESV (reference sequence). V trimming: 1 base; J trimming: 3 bases; junction bases outside the gene matches: 12. The CDR3 nucleotides read TGTGCCAGCAGCTTAGGGAGGACCGGGACAGGCCCGACAGATACGCAGTATTTT. This gives the protein CASSLGRTGTGPTDTQYF. Full variable domain (missing parts from reference TRBV11-1 and TRBJ2-3): EAEVAQSPRYKITEKSQAVAFWCDPISGHATLYWYRQILGQGPELLVQFQDESVVDDSQLPKDRFSAERLKGVDSTLKIQPAELGDSAMYLCASSLGRTGTGPTDTQYFGPGTRLTVL.

There are a few counts of this clonotype. The genes are TRBV5-1 and TRBJ1-4; TRBD1 matches at 8 bases. The junction had 6 bases not matched to a gene; V was cut back by 4 bases and J by 4 bases. Germline V gene data show CDR1 as SGHRS and CDR2 as YFSETQ. This CDR3 comprises 15 residues. The CDR3 reads CASSPGQGDNEKLFF. The CDR3 DNA sequence: TGCGCCAGCAGCCCTGGACAGGGAGATAATGAAAAACTGTTTTTT.

The CDR3 region is CASRVRGGNTEAFF. CDR3 bases: TGTGCCAGCAGGGTTCGGGGGGGGAACACTGAAGCTTTCTTT. The chain couples TRBV5-6 to TRBJ1-1, with D possibly being TRBD1 (5 bases). Per the germline V gene, CDR1 is SGHDT and CDR2 is YYEEEE. Trimming removed 5 bases from V and 1 base from J, with 12 bases in between. This CDR3 region has 14 residues.